Below are 11 T cell receptor beta chains sequenced from a single sample in a study of T cell changes during pregnancy in multiple sclerosis. Sequencing was performed with immunoSEQ multiplex PCR; in TCRdb, only in-frame clones are kept and a portion is missing. In the table there are roughly 31,000 clones, roughly 91% of which are singletons. Source: CD8+ T cells from peripheral blood mononuclear cells, taken before pregnancy. Receptor source: a female donor with multiple sclerosis, enrolled in a pregnancy study.

The CDR3, as DNA: TGTGCCAGCAGTTACTCCCGGGACTACGAGCAGTACTTC. Translating it yields CASSYSRDYEQYF. This chain uses TRBV6-5 with TRBJ2-7; a weak D match, TRBD2 (5 bases). This CDR3 spans 13 amino acids. V was pared by 0 bases and J by 3 bases, with 6 bases between. Germline assignment: CDR1 MNHEY and CDR2 SVGAGI.

The V gene is TRBV27, the J gene TRBJ1-1, with D perhaps TRBD1 (5 bases). The CDR3 contains 13 residues. Trimming shortened V by 5 bases and J by 6 bases, and 13 bases separated the two germline ends. Germline V CDR1 and CDR2: MNHEY, SMNVEV (reference sequence). The CDR3 loop reads CASSPDRPAEAFF. CDR3 coding DNA: TGTGCCAGCAGTCCTGACAGACCGGCTGAAGCTTTCTTT.

The rearrangement uses TRBV27 and TRBJ1-1; 11 nucleotides align to TRBD1. The V gene end was trimmed by 5 bases and the J gene end by 5 bases; junction bases not matched to a gene: 7. CDR1 and CDR2 from the germline V gene are MNHEY and SMNVEV (reference sequence). The CDR3 covers 15 residues. CDR3 in amino acids: CASSPRTGGWTEAFF. As DNA, the CDR3 is TGTGCCAGCAGTCCTAGGACAGGGGGCTGGACTGAAGCTTTCTTT.

The rearrangement uses TRBV4-3 and TRBJ2-3; D is perhaps TRBD1 (7 bases). This CDR3 has 15 residues. CDR1 LGHNA and CDR2 YSLEER come from the germline V gene. Trimming cost V 3 bases and J 6 bases, with 16 bases left between them. CDR3 bases: TGCGCCAGCAGCCATGGTACAGGGGAGGCGGATACGCAGTATTTT. This translates into CASSHGTGEADTQYF.

By share of the sample, this clone is medium-sized (0.01 to 0.1%). The chain links TRBV4-2 to TRBJ2-1; 8 bases match TRBD2. Germline V lookup: CDR1 LGHNA, CDR2 YNFKEQ. V lost 7 bases, J lost 6 bases, and 14 bases stayed unmatched. The CDR3 sequence is 16 residues long. CDR3 protein: CASTSLPGLGFNEQFF. The CDR3 DNA reads TGTGCCAGCACCTCACTACCGGGACTAGGATTCAATGAGCAGTTCTTC.

The chain recombines TRBV5-4 with TRBJ2-7; 8 bases map to TRBD1. The V gene's germline CDR1 is SGHNT and CDR2 YYREEE (reference sequence). V shed 2 bases, J shed 3 bases, and the junction held 4 bases outside the gene matches. The CDR3 loop spans 14 amino acids. CDR3 DNA: TGTGCCAGCAGCTTAAGACAGGGGAACTACGAGCAGTACTTC. Protein product: CASSLRQGNYEQYF.

J is TRBJ1-2 and V is TRBV11-1; 7 bases line up with TRBD1. V lost 5 bases, J lost 6 bases, and 6 bases stayed unmatched. This CDR3 is built from 13 residues. Germline values: CDR1 SGHAT, CDR2 FQDESV (reference sequence). In DNA, the CDR3 is TGTGCCAGCAGCCCCACAGGGGACGATGGCTACACCTTC. It codes for CASSPTGDDGYTF.

The rearrangement joins TRBV4-2 to TRBJ2-7, with unresolved D. Trimming left V 0 bases short and J 0 bases short, with 9 bases between. The CDR3 contains 15 residues. CDR1 is LGHNA, CDR2 YNFKEQ, per germline. CDR3 DNA sequence: TGTGCCAGCAGCCAAGATCTGGGCTCCTCCTACGAGCAGTACTTC. Its protein product is CASSQDLGSSYEQYF.

This clone was picked up one time. The V and J genes are TRBV6-4 and TRBJ2-3, with 9 bases lining up with TRBD1. Germline CDR1 MRHNA, CDR2 SNTAGT. J lost 3 bases, V lost 4 bases, and 11 bases had no gene match. The CDR3 is 17 residues long. The CDR3 DNA reads as TGTGCCAGCAGTGGGGGAACACAGGGGGCGCCGACAGATACGCAGTATTTT. This gives the protein CASSGGTQGAPTDTQYF.

J is TRBJ1-1 and V is TRBV11-2; D not resolved. The germline CDR1 and CDR2 sequences are SGHAT and FQNNGV. Trimming cost V 3 bases and J 3 bases, with 11 bases left between them. The CDR3 covers 14 residues. The CDR3 nucleotides read TGTGCCAGCAGCTTTGCTGTAGCCTACACTGAAGCTTTCTTT. This gives the protein CASSFAVAYTEAFF. The full variable domain, its missing parts supplied by reference TRBV11-2 and TRBJ1-1, is EAGVAQSPRYKIIEKRQSVAFWCNPISGHATLYWYQQILGQGPKLLIQFQNNGVVDDSQLPKDRFSAERLKGVDSTLKIQPAKLEDSAVYLCASSFAVAYTEAFFGQGTRLTVV.

The chain recombines TRBV5-6 with TRBJ1-2; possible D gene TRBD1, 5 bases. Deletions cut 3 bases from V and 3 bases from J, with 12 bases between. This CDR3 comprises 14 residues. Germline V CDR1 and CDR2: SGHDT, YYEEEE. The CDR3, as DNA: TGTGCCAGCAGCTATGACGGGGGGTACTATGGCTACACCTTC. Its translation: CASSYDGGYYGYTF.